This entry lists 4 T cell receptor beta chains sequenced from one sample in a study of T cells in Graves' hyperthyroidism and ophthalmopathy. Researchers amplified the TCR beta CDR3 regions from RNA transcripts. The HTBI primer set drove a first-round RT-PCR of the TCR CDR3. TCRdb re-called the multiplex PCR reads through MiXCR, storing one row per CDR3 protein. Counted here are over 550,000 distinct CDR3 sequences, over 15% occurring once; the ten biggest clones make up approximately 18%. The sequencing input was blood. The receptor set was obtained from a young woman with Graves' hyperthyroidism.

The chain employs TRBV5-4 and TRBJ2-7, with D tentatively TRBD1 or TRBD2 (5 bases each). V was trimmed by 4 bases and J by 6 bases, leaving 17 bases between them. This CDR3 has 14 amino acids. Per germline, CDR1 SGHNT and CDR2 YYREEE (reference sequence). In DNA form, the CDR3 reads TGTGCCAGCAGCCCCCTCAGAGGGGTGGGCGAGCAGTACTTC. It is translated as CASSPLRGVGEQYF.

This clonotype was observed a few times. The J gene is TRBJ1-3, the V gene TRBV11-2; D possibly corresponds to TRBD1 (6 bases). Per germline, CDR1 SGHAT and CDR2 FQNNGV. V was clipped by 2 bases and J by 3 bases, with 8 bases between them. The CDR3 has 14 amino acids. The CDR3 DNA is TGTGCCAGCAGCTTATCCAGGGGTGGAAACACCATATATTTT. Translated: CASSLSRGGNTIYF.

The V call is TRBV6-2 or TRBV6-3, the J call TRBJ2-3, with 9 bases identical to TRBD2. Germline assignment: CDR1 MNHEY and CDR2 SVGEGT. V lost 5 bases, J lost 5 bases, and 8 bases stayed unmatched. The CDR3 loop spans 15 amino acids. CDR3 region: CASSPSGLARDTQYF. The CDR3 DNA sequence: TGTGCCAGCAGTCCTTCGGGACTAGCAAGAGATACGCAGTATTTT.

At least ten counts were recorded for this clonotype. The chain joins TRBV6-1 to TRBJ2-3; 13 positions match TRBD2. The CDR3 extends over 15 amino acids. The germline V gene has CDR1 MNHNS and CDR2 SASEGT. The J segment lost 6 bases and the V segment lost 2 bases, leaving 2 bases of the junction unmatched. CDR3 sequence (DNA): TGTGCCAGCAGTGAAACTAGCGGGGGGGCCGATACGCAGTATTTT. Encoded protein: CASSETSGGADTQYF.